The present T cell receptor beta chain was sequenced within a study of blood T cell repertoires in COVID-19. Study at large: Collection of acute and convalescent COVID-19 samples took place in the United States, Italy and Spain. The cDNA or gDNA used as material had been derived from T cells, B-cell-depleted T cells, or PBMCs.

Per the authors' pipeline: Estimated nucleated cell counts came from reference gene primer amplification. Libraries were prepared by immunoSEQ multiplex PCR; TCRdb keeps only in-frame clonotypes and omits some of them. The D gene and trimming were derived from the DNA, and the V and J assignments and clone size from that table. The table has around 77,000 clones, more than 75% seen once. Germline V CDR1 and CDR2: MDHEN, SYDVKM. V lost 6 bases and J lost 3, with 15 bases in between. This CDR3 comprises 14 residues. V gene TRBV28 combines with J gene TRBJ2-7; D remains ambiguous. This TCR came from a woman older than 75 with active or convalescent COVID-19. Material for sequencing was peripheral blood. The CDR3 sequence is CASSRAGYSYEQYF. CDR3 sequence (DNA): TGTGCCAGCAGCCGCGCCGGCTACAGCTACGAGCAGTACTTC.